What follows are 13 T cell receptor beta chains derived from one specimen sequenced in a study of CD8 T cells in ankylosing spondylitis. Study conclusions and caveats: It appeared that ankylosing spondylitis blood was characterized by a TCR beta motif of several highly homologous variants.

TCRdb re-analysed the 5' RACE reads in MiXCR, keeping a single row per CDR3 protein. The sample carries approximately 520,000 distinct CDR3 sequences, over 4% recorded once. Their antigens remain unidentified. The sequencing sample was made of blood, either unsorted or a sorted T cell fraction (not recorded which). These receptors came from a male donor with ankylosing spondylitis.

This clonotype appeared many times. The V gene is TRBV11-2, the J gene TRBJ1-1; tentative D call: TRBD1 (5 bases). The CDR3 runs 14 residues. Between the trimmed V and J ends, which lost 5 bases and 2 bases, there was a span of 12 bases. Germline assignment: CDR1 SGHAT and CDR2 FQNNGV. In DNA, the CDR3 is TGTGCCAGCAGCCTCCGGGACCTAAACACTGAAGCTTTCTTT. Translating it yields CASSLRDLNTEAFF. Full variable domain (outside the CDR3, taken from reference TRBV11-2 and TRBJ1-1): EAGVAQSPRYKIIEKRQSVAFWCNPISGHATLYWYQQILGQGPKLLIQFQNNGVVDDSQLPKDRFSAERLKGVDSTLKIQPAKLEDSAVYLCASSLRDLNTEAFFGQGTRLTVV.

Many counts were recorded for this clonotype. As DNA, the CDR3 is TGTGCCTTAGCGGGAGACTCGAATGAGCAGTTCTTC. Protein product: CALAGDSNEQFF. The gene calls are TRBV12-3 or TRBV12-4 and TRBJ2-1, with 9 bases matching TRBD2. The CDR3 runs 12 residues. After removal of 11 bases from V and 7 bases from J, the junction contained 6 bases not matched to a gene.

This clonotype was recorded at least ten times. The J gene is TRBJ2-5, the V gene TRBV4-3; D might be TRBD2 (6 bases). From germline, CDR1 is LGHNA and CDR2 YSLEER. CDR3 length: 16 residues. V lost 5 bases and J 1 base, leaving 17 bases between the germline ends. CDR3 bases: TGCGCCAGCAGCAAAGGGGTTCTGCGGGGCCAAGAGACCCAGTACTTC. It codes for CASSKGVLRGQETQYF.

This clonotype was counted ten times or more. The genes are TRBV6-2 or TRBV6-3 and TRBJ2-2; D unresolved. There are 16 residues in the CDR3. V was trimmed by 5 bases and J by 6 bases, leaving 19 bases between them. Germline lookup yields CDR1 MNHEY and CDR2 SVGEGT. As DNA, the CDR3 is TGTGCCAGCAGTCGACCGTCTCGGCGTGTTGCCGGGGAGCTGTTTTTT. Translating gives CASSRPSRRVAGELFF.

This clonotype was observed a few times. The genes are TRBV11-2 and TRBJ2-5, with D perhaps matching TRBD1 (5 bases). The CDR3 sequence is 15 residues long. Germline V gene data show CDR1 as SGHAT and CDR2 as FQNNGV. V lost 0 bases, J lost 4 bases, and 12 bases lay in between. CDR3 DNA sequence: TGTGCCAGCAGCTTAGAGGTCAGGGTAGGAGAGACCCAGTACTTC. Protein: CASSLEVRVGETQYF.

In this sample, this clonotype turned up many times. The rearrangement links TRBV5-1 to TRBJ2-1; D perhaps matches TRBD2 (6 bases). The CDR3 covers 15 residues. CDR1 is SGHRS, CDR2 YFSETQ, per germline. V was trimmed by 6 bases and J by 4 bases, leaving 17 bases between them. The DNA for the CDR3 is TGCGCCAGCAATCCCGGACTACCCACTTACAATGAGCAGTTCTTC. Protein: CASNPGLPTYNEQFF.

This clonotype appeared many times. V is TRBV4-1 and J is TRBJ1-4; tentative D call: TRBD1 (5 bases). This CDR3 has 16 amino acids. Trimming took 0 bases from V and 8 from J, leaving 16 bases between them. Germline CDR1 MGHRA, CDR2 YSYEKL. CDR3 loop: CASSQDPRTTGEKLFF. The CDR3 DNA reads as TGCGCCAGCAGCCAAGATCCCCGTACTACAGGAGAAAAACTGTTTTTT.

This clonotype was picked up many times. The chain couples TRBV20-1 to TRBJ2-1; a possible D gene is TRBD2 (5 bases). The CDR3 runs to 12 residues. V gave up 6 bases and J gave up 7 bases, with 13 bases separating them. The germline gives CDR1 DFQATT, CDR2 SNEGSKA (reference sequence). The CDR3 region is CSARGLWNEQFF. In DNA, the CDR3 is TGCAGTGCCCGCGGGCTTTGGAATGAGCAGTTCTTC.

As DNA, the CDR3 is TGCAGTGCTAGGGAAGGGTACGAGCAGTACTTC. It encodes CSAREGYEQYF. This chain uses TRBV20-1 with TRBJ2-7; unclear D gene. Germline V CDR1 and CDR2: DFQATT, SNEGSKA (reference sequence). Trimming took off 3 bases at V and 4 bases at J, with 7 bases between the two ends. The CDR3 runs to 11 residues.

At least ten counts were recorded for this clonotype. The chain links TRBV20-1 to TRBJ1-6, with D uncertain. Germline values: CDR1 DFQATT, CDR2 SNEGSKA (reference sequence). The CDR3 totals 13 residues. V gave up 1 base and J gave up 14 bases, with 15 bases separating them. The CDR3 loop is CSARAPLGVSLHF. The CDR3 bases are TGCAGTGCTAGAGCCCCCCTTGGTGTTTCCCTCCACTTT.

This clonotype was detected ten times or more. The chain combines TRBV24-1 with TRBJ2-7, with TRBD1 matching 7 bases. This CDR3 contains 16 residues. The V gene's germline CDR1 is KGHDR and CDR2 SFDVKD. V was pared by 3 bases and J by 1 base, with 8 bases of the junction left unmatched. The CDR3 spells CATSDPRDSNSYEQYF. CDR3 in DNA: TGTGCCACCAGTGATCCACGGGACAGTAATTCCTACGAGCAGTACTTC.

This clonotype was counted many times. The chain combines TRBV6-4 with TRBJ1-1; TRBD1 matches 9 bases. V shed 6 bases, J shed 0 bases, and the junction held 5 bases outside the gene matches. The CDR3 extends over 15 amino acids. From germline, CDR1 is MRHNA and CDR2 SNTAGT. The CDR3 spells CASRAHRGLNTEAFF. Written as DNA, the CDR3 is TGTGCCAGCAGAGCACACAGGGGGCTGAACACTGAAGCTTTCTTT.

This clonotype was observed at least ten times. This chain connects TRBV14 to TRBJ1-4; D remains unclear. V was cut by 2 bases and J by 6 bases, with 13 bases left in between. CDR3 size: 15 residues. Germline-derived CDR1 and CDR2 are SGHDN and FVKESK. The CDR3 loop is CASSQNRRSYEKLFF. CDR3 sequence (DNA): TGTGCCAGCAGCCAAAACCGCCGCTCCTATGAAAAACTGTTTTTT.